The 10 T cell receptor beta chains listed next were all sequenced from one sample in a study of cytomegalovirus exposure and HLA in healthy donors (dated by TCRdb to 2015 to 2018). To prepare the library, the immunoSEQ multiplex PCR assay was applied. For the multiplex PCR, a mixture combining 60 forward primers for TCR Vbeta segments and 13 reverse primers for TCR Jbeta segments was used. TCRdb retrieved this table from immuneACCESS and kept in-frame rearrangements only. Not all clones are present; in checked studies, unresolved V genes account for under half, and no reason is known for the remainder. The sample's own table lists about 130,000 clones. 1.5% to 2% of the sample goes to the ten largest clones. The sequenced sample was PBMCs. Source of these receptors: a middle-aged woman in good health and CMV-seropositive.

The chain couples TRBV29-1 to TRBJ2-3, with unresolved D. Trimming shortened V by 7 bases and J by 1 base, and 15 bases separated the two germline ends. The germline V gene encodes CDR1 SQVTM and CDR2 ANQGSEA. CDR3 length equals 14 residues. In DNA form, the CDR3 reads TGCAGCGCCGGGTATTTCGTGGGCACAGATACGCAGTATTTT. Amino acid sequence: CSAGYFVGTDTQYF.

Concerning this clone itself: Other DNA sequences in this specimen translate into the identical CDR3. V is TRBV7-3 and J is TRBJ1-3; maybe TRBD1 (5 bases). Trimming cost V 0 bases and J 0 bases, with 9 bases left between them. The CDR3 length is 16 residues. Germline lookup yields CDR1 SGHTA and CDR2 FQGTGA. DNA for the CDR3: TGTGCCAGCAGCTTAACGGGGGGGAACTCTGGAAACACCATATATTTT. Protein product: CASSLTGGNSGNTIYF.

The chain is built from TRBV6-5 and TRBJ1-5; no definite D call. V dropped 5 bases and J dropped 2 bases, with 13 bases sitting between them. Germline assignment: CDR1 MNHEY and CDR2 SVGAGI. This CDR3 has 15 residues. In nucleotides, the CDR3 is TGTGCCAGCAGTCGCCGACCCGAGGGCAATCAGCCCCAGCATTTT. Amino acid sequence: CASSRRPEGNQPQHF.

The chain carries TRBV2 and TRBJ1-5, with a possible D match to TRBD1 (6 bases). Trimming pared 7 bases from V and 4 bases from J, leaving 8 bases between. CDR1 SNHLY and CDR2 FYNNEI come from the germline V gene. The CDR3 consists of 12 residues. CDR3 region: CASNRDNQPQHF. The CDR3 nucleotides read TGTGCCAGCAACAGGGATAATCAGCCCCAGCATTTT.

The chain combines TRBV7-5 with TRBJ2-1; the listed D gene, TRBD2, was not tested against the DNA. TRBV7-5 corresponds to a pseudogene. The CDR3 loop spans 17 amino acids. CDR3 sequence reads: CARSLAPKTSGNNEQFF. CDR3 nucleotide sequence: TGTGCCAGAAGCTTAGCCCCCAAGACTAGCGGCAACAATGAGCAGTTCTTC.

The chain joins TRBV5-8 to TRBJ1-1, with 7 bases identical to TRBD1. This CDR3 has 17 residues. Germline values: CDR1 SGHTS, CDR2 YDEGEE. With 7 bases clipped from V and 0 bases from J, the junction kept 15 bases outside the gene matches. CDR3 amino acids: CASLFRGTFSMNTEAFF. DNA for the CDR3: TGTGCCAGCCTCTTCAGGGGGACATTCAGCATGAACACTGAAGCTTTCTTT.

This rearrangement joins TRBV9 to TRBJ2-2; 7 bases match TRBD1. After removal of 4 bases from V and 9 bases from J, the junction contained 6 bases not matched to a gene. The CDR3 has 13 amino acids. From germline, CDR1 is SGDLS and CDR2 YYNGEE. The CDR3 DNA sequence: TGTGCCAGCAGCCCACGGACAGGAAGGGAGCTGTTTTTT. Its protein is CASSPRTGRELFF.

This chain links TRBV6-1 with TRBJ2-3, with D unresolved. Between the trimmed V and J ends, which lost 5 bases and 0 bases, there was a span of 9 bases. Germline loops: CDR1 MNHNS, CDR2 SASEGT. The CDR3 runs 14 residues. This CDR3 reads CASSPYPSTDTQYF. CDR3 bases: TGTGCCAGCAGTCCCTACCCAAGCACAGATACGCAGTATTTT.

The chain joins TRBV12-5 to TRBJ2-7; TRBD1 aligns across 7 bases. From germline, CDR1 is LGHNT and CDR2 FRNRAP. Germline trimming cut 9 bases from V and 0 bases from J; bases unmatched to any gene: 8. The CDR3 runs to 14 residues. CDR3 sequence: CASTGTVTSYEQYF. The CDR3 DNA reads TGTGCTAGCACCGGGACAGTGACCTCCTACGAGCAGTACTTC.

This sequence joins TRBV29-1 and TRBJ2-3; 10 bases are a match to TRBD2. CDR1 is SQVTM, CDR2 ANQGSEA, per germline. V lost 6 bases to trimming and J lost 2 bases; unmatched junction nucleotides: 5. This CDR3 spans 14 amino acids. The CDR3 protein is CSVPGLATTDTQYF. The CDR3 DNA reads TGCAGCGTCCCGGGACTAGCGACCACAGATACGCAGTATTTT.